The rows below give T cell receptor beta chains drawn from one sample of a study of blood T cell repertoires in COVID-19. The data were produced by immunoSEQ multiplex PCR, yet TCRdb's version contains in-frame clones alone and is incomplete. The data show under 300,000 clones, around 90% seen once. Sequencing was carried out using peripheral blood. The source of these receptors is a woman in her sixties or seventies with active or convalescent COVID-19. Both conserved end residues are part of each CDR3. D genes are given only for firm matches. Clone size is shown for a subset of rows, as once, few, many or a class of expanded clone.

TRBV7-9	TRBJ2-7	-	-	TGTGCCAGCAGCTGGGTAGCGGATTCTCCGGAACAGGGGTACGAGCAGTACTTC	CASSWVADSPEQGYEQYF
TRBV18	TRBJ2-7	-	TRBD1	TGTGCCAGCTTGAGGGACAGAACTTCCTACGAGCAGTACTTC	CASLRDRTSYEQYF
TRBV7-9	TRBJ1-2	-	TRBD1	TGTGCCAGCAGCTTCAGTGACAGGGGGCTTGGCGGCTACACCTTC	CASSFSDRGLGGYTF
TRBV15	TRBJ2-7	once	-	TGTGCCACCAGCTTGGGAGGCGCGGTCGGTTACGAGCAGTACTTC	CATSLGGAVGYEQYF
TRBV19	TRBJ1-4	-	TRBD1	TGTGCCAGTAGTATACAGGGGGCCCGGGAAAAACTGTTTTTT	CASSIQGAREKLFF
TRBV6-4	TRBJ2-2	-	-	TGTGCCAGCAGTGATCTGAACACCGGGGAGCTGTTTTTT	CASSDLNTGELFF
TRBV6-4	TRBJ1-6	-	-	TGTGCCAGCAGTGTGGACAGCACCTATAATTCACCCCTCCACTTT	CASSVDSTYNSPLHF
TRBV18	TRBJ1-2	once	-	TGTGCCAGCTCACCACGCCACGGGAACTATGGCTACACCTTC	CASSPRHGNYGYTF
TRBV19	TRBJ1-6	-	TRBD1	TGTGCCAGTAGTGTCGACAGGGTGTGGAATTCACCCCTCCACTTT	CASSVDRVWNSPLHF
TRBV4-2	TRBJ2-1	-	-	TGTGCCAGCAGCGAAGCTATGAAGAATGAGCAGTTCTTC	CASSEAMKNEQFF
TRBV3-1/TRBV3-2	TRBJ1-1	-	-	TGTGCCAGCAGCCGACAGTCCATGAACACTGAAGCTTTCTTT	CASSRQSMNTEAFF
TRBV7-2	TRBJ1-3	-	-	TGTGCCAGCAGCTTACAGGGTATCGGCTCTGGAAACACCATATATTTT	CASSLQGIGSGNTIYF
TRBV7-9	TRBJ1-5	-	TRBD1	TGTGCCAGCAGCCATGGACAGGAAGGTCAGCCCCAGCATTTT	CASSHGQEGQPQHF
TRBV25-1	TRBJ1-1	-	-	TGTGCCAGCAGTGAAACGGAGTACGGCACTGAAGCTTTCTTT	CASSETEYGTEAFF
TRBV19	TRBJ2-7	-	TRBD1	TGTGCCAGTAGTAGAGGGACAGGTCCTACCGAGCAGTACTTC	CASSRGTGPTEQYF
TRBV7-8	TRBJ2-3	-	-	TGTGCCAGCAGCATTACTTGGGGGAGGATTAGCACAGATACGCAGTATTTT	CASSITWGRISTDTQYF
TRBV6-6	TRBJ1-5	-	-	TGTGCCAGCTATAGCTCCCCCCATCAGCCCCAGCATTTT	CASYSSPHQPQHF
TRBV11-2	TRBJ1-2	-	-	TGTGCCAGCAGCGCTAGAGAAGGCTACACCTTC	CASSAREGYTF
TRBV27	TRBJ1-6	once	TRBD1	TGTGCCAGCAGTTATGAGGGGACAGGACTCAATTCACCCCTCCACTTT	CASSYEGTGLNSPLHF
TRBV6-5	TRBJ1-4	-	TRBD1	TGTGCCAGCAGCCGAAAGACAGGGCTAGGTGAAAAACTGTTTTTT	CASSRKTGLGEKLFF
TRBV5-5	TRBJ1-6	few	-	TGTGCCAGCAGCTTGGACGGGCAGGGAAATTCACCCCTCCACTTT	CASSLDGQGNSPLHF
TRBV14	TRBJ1-2	-	-	TGTGCCAGCAGCCCAACCTTGGGAGGCTATGGCTACACCTTC	CASSPTLGGYGYTF
TRBV6-5	TRBJ1-6	few	-	TGTGCCAGCAGTTACAACAATCCGAATTCACCCCTCCACTTT	CASSYNNPNSPLHF
TRBV9	TRBJ1-2	-	-	TGTGCCAGCAGCGTAGCCTTATCACAGAACTATGGCTACACCTTC	CASSVALSQNYGYTF
TRBV4-1	TRBJ1-3	-	-	TGCGCCAGCTGCCCCTCAGGGGCTGGAAACACCATATATTTT	CASCPSGAGNTIYF
TRBV27	TRBJ2-1	-	TRBD1	TGTGCCAGCAGTCACAGGGGAAATGAGCAGTTCTTC	CASSHRGNEQFF
TRBV21-1	TRBJ2-4	-	-	TGTGCCAGCAGCAAAGCAATGGTAGAGCTAGCGGGGAAAAACATTCAGTACTTC	CASSKAMVELAGKNIQYF
TRBV11-3	TRBJ2-7	-	TRBD2	TGTGCCAGCAGCCCTCGGAGTAGCGGGGGAGAGCAGTACTTC	CASSPRSSGGEQYF
TRBV6-5	TRBJ1-1	-	-	TGTGCCAGCAGTTACTCCGCCAGGGGATACACTGAAGCTTTCTTT	CASSYSARGYTEAFF
TRBV7-2	TRBJ2-1	-	-	TGTGCCAGCAGCCCCGACGGGGTTTCAGGTGAGCAGTTCTTC	CASSPDGVSGEQFF
TRBV18	TRBJ2-7	-	TRBD1	TGTGCCAGCTCTCACGGGACAGGGATTTACGAGCAGTACTTC	CASSHGTGIYEQYF
TRBV20-1	TRBJ1-6	once	-	TGCAGTGCTATTGTTCTGACGGGCCTCCACTTT	CSAIVLTGLHF
TRBV18	TRBJ2-7	few	-	TGTGCCAGCTCACCAAGGGGGCGGAGGGCGATCTACGAGCAGTACTTC	CASSPRGRRAIYEQYF
TRBV5-1	TRBJ2-7	-	-	TGCGCCAGCAGCCCACCTGCCAACACCTACGAGCAGTACTTC	CASSPPANTYEQYF
TRBV19	TRBJ2-5	-	TRBD1	TGTGCCAGTAGCCGGGACAGGGGTGGCCAAGAGACCCAGTACTTC	CASSRDRGGQETQYF
TRBV9	TRBJ2-7	-	TRBD1	TGTGCCAGCAGCGTCGGACAGGGGTTCTACGAGCAGTACTTC	CASSVGQGFYEQYF
TRBV5-1	TRBJ1-1	-	TRBD1	TGCGCCAGCAGCTGGCAGGGGGCGGGCCGGGACACTGAAGCTTTCTTT	CASSWQGAGRDTEAFF
TRBV3-1/TRBV3-2	TRBJ1-1	few	-	TGTGCCAGCAGCCAAGGGGGCCCCGGAGCTTTCTTT	CASSQGGPGAFF
TRBV7-2	TRBJ2-3	-	TRBD2	TGTGCCAGCAGCCCTGGGACTAACACAGATACGCAGTATTTT	CASSPGTNTDTQYF
TRBV10-3	TRBJ1-1	-	TRBD1	TGTGCCATCAGTGGCCACCGACAGGGAATGAACACTGAAGCTTTCTTT	CAISGHRQGMNTEAFF
TRBV18	TRBJ2-7	-	TRBD2	TGTGCCAGCTCACCCGGACTAGAACGCAGGAACGAGCAGTACTTC	CASSPGLERRNEQYF
TRBV7-3	TRBJ2-2	-	TRBD2	TGTGCCAGCAGCTTAACTAGCGGGGGGACGAACACCGGGGAGCTGTTTTTT	CASSLTSGGTNTGELFF
TRBV9	TRBJ1-3	-	-	TGTGCCAGCGGGAGGGAACACAACTCTGGAAACACCATATATTTT	CASGREHNSGNTIYF
TRBV6-2/TRBV6-3	TRBJ2-3	-	TRBD2	TGTGCCAGCAGCCACCGACTAGCGGGGGGGCCGGGAGATACGCAGTATTTT	CASSHRLAGGPGDTQYF
TRBV4-3	TRBJ1-1	-	-	TGCGCCAGCGGGAGGGCTTTCTTT	CASGRAFF
TRBV6-5	TRBJ1-2	-	-	TGTGCCAGCAGTTCACTCGTAACAGATGGCTACACCTTC	CASSSLVTDGYTF
TRBV25-1	TRBJ2-5	few	TRBD2	TGTGCCAGCAGTGAGGGAGGGGCATCACTTCTAGAGGAGACCCAGTACTTC	CASSEGGASLLEETQYF
TRBV7-2	TRBJ1-1	-	TRBD1	TGTGCCAGCAGCCCCGGAGGGGCAGGGGGGAACACTGAAGCTTTCTTT	CASSPGGAGGNTEAFF
TRBV4-3	TRBJ2-2	-	TRBD2	TGCGCCAGCAGCCAAGGAATTTCGCGGGGGTACACCGGGGAGCTGTTTTTT	CASSQGISRGYTGELFF
TRBV10-2	TRBJ2-7	once	TRBD1	TGCGCCAGCAGTATACAGGGGGCCTACGAGCAGTACTTC	CASSIQGAYEQYF
TRBV6-5	TRBJ1-5	-	-	TGTGCCAGCAGGACCAGGACAGAGGATCAGCCCCAGCATTTT	CASRTRTEDQPQHF
TRBV5-1	TRBJ1-4	-	-	TGCGCCAGCAGCTTGTCCTCCGGGGAAAAACTGTTTTTT	CASSLSSGEKLFF
TRBV24-1	TRBJ2-3	once	TRBD2	TGTGCCACCAGTGATTTGGGACTAGCGAGCACAGATACGCAGTATTTT	CATSDLGLASTDTQYF
TRBV10-3	TRBJ2-3	-	TRBD2	TGTGCCATCAGTGAAGGGCGGGGGACCAGCACAGATACGCAGTATTTT	CAISEGRGTSTDTQYF
TRBV21-1	TRBJ1-3	few	-	TGTGCCAGCAGTGAAACAGGGCGGTGCGATGGAAACACCATATATTTT	CASSETGRCDGNTIYF
TRBV24-1	TRBJ2-2	few	-	TGTGCCACCAGAGCCCCGTCTAGCACCCGGGGGGAGCTGTTTTTT	CATRAPSSTRGELFF